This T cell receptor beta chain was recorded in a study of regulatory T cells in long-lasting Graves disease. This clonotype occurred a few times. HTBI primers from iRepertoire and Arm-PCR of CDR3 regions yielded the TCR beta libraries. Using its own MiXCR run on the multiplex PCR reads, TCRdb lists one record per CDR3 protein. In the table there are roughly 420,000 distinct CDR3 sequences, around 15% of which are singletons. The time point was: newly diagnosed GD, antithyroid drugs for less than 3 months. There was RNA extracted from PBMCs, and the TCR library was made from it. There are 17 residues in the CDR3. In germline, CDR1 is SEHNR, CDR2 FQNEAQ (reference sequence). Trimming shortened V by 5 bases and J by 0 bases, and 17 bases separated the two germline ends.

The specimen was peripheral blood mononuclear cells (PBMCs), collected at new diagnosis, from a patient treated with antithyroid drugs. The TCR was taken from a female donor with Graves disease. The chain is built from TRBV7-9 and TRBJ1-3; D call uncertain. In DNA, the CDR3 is TGTGCCAGCAGCCGCGACCTTTTACCCTCCTCTGGAAACACCATATATTTT. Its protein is CASSRDLLPSSGNTIYF.